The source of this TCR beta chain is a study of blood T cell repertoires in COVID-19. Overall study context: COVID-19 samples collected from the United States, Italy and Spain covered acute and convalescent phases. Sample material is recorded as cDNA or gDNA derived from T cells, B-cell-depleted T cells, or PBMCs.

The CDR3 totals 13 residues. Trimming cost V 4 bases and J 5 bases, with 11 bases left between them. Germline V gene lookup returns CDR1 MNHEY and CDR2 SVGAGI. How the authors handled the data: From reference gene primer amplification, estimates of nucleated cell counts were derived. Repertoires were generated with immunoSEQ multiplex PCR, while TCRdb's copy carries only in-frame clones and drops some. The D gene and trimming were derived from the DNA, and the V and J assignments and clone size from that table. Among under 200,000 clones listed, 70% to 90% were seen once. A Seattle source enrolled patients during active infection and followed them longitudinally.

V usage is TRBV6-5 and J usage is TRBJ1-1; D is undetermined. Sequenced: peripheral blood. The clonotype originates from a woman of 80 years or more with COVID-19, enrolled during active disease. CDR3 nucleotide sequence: TGTGCCAGCAGTTCTCTTTACGGTACTGAAGCTTTCTTT. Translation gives CASSSLYGTEAFF.